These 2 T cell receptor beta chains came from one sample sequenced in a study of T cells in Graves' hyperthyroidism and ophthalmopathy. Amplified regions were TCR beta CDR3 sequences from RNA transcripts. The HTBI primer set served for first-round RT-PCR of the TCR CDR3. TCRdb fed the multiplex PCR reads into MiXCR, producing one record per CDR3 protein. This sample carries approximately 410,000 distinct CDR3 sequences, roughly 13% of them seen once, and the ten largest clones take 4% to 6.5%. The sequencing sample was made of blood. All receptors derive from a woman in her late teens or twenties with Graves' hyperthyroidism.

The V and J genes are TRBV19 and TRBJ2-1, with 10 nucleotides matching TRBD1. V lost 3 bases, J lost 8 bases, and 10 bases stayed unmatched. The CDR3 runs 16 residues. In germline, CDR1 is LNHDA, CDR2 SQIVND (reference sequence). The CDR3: CASSIRARDRGDEQFF. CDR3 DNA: TGTGCCAGTAGTATCAGGGCACGGGACAGGGGAGATGAGCAGTTCTTC.

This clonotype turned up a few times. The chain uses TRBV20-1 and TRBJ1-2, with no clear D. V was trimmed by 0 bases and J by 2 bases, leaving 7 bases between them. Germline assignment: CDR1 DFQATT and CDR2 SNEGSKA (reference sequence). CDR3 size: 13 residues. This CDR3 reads CSARDPRNYGYTF. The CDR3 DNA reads TGCAGTGCTAGAGATCCCCGGAACTATGGCTACACCTTC.